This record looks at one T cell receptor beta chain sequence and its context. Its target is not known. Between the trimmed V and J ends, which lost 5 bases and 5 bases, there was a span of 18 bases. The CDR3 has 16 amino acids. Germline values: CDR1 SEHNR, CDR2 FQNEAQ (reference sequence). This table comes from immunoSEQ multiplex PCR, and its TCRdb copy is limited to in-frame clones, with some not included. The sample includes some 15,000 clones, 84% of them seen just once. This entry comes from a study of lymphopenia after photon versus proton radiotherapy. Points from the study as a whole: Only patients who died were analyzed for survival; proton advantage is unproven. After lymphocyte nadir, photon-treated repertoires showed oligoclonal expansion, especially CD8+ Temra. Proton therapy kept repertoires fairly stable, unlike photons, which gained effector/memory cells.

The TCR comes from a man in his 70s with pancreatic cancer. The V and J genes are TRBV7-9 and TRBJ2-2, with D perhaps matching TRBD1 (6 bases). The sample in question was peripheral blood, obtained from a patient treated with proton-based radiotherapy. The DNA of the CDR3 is TGTGCCAGCAGCCTAGGCACAGGGTGGGGAACCGGGGAGCTGTTTTTT. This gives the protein CASSLGTGWGTGELFF.